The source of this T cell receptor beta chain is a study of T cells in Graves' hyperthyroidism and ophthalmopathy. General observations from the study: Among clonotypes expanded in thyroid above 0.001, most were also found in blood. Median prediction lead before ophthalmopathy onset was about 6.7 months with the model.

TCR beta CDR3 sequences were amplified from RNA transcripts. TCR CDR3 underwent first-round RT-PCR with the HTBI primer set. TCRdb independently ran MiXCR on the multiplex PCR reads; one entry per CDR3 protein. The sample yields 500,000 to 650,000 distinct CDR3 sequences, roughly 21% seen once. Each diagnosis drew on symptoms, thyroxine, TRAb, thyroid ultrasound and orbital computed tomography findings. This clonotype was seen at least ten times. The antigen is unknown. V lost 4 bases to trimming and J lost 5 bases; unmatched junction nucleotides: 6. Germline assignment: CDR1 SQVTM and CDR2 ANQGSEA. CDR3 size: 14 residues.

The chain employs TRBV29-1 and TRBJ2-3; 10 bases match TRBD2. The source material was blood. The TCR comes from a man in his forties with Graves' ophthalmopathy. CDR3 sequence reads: CSVGLAGVVDTQYF. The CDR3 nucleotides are TGCAGCGTTGGTCTAGCGGGGGTAGTAGATACGCAGTATTTT.